This paragraph covers one TCR beta chain sequence. Its antigen is as yet unknown. This specimen belongs to a study of CD8 T cells in Susac syndrome. Matched for age and sex, the controls were healthy donors. Purification of the CD8+ and CD4+ T cells relied on negative isolation, and TEMRA cells underwent FACS enrichment. Random hexamers primed reverse transcription of about 0.5 to 1 ug RNA. Amplification of TCR beta CDR3 across 54 Vbeta and 13 Jbeta was performed with immunoSEQ multiplex PCR. TCRdb re-called the immunoSEQ multiplex PCR reads through MiXCR, storing one row per CDR3 protein. This sample has around 140,000 distinct CDR3 sequences, with roughly 94% found just once. The trim removed 6 bases at V and 6 bases at J, leaving 8 bases unmatched. Germline V CDR1 and CDR2: MGHDK, SYGVNS. This CDR3 is built from 13 residues. Study-wide results and limits: That the number of individuals in its TCR sequencing and HLA analysis was relatively small was acknowledged by the study.

This TCR derives from a human donor in good health. Sequencing input: CD4+ T cells from PBMCs. The chain has TRBV25-1 and TRBJ2-7; 7 bases align to TRBD2. The CDR3 sequence: CASRGGSMGEQYF. CDR3 bases: TGTGCCAGCAGGGGGGGGAGCATGGGCGAGCAGTACTTC.